This TCR beta chain was found in a study of blood T cell repertoires in COVID-19. On the study more broadly: Italy, Spain and the United States were the sources of the convalescent and acute COVID-19 samples. Sample material is recorded as cDNA or gDNA derived from T cells, B-cell-depleted T cells, or PBMCs.

V lost 2 bases, J lost 9 bases, and 10 bases lay in between. Germline V gives CDR1 SEHNR, CDR2 FQNEAQ (reference sequence). The length of the CDR3 is 12 residues. Authors' methods: Estimated nucleated cell counts came from reference gene primer amplification. The table came from immunoSEQ multiplex PCR; TCRdb's copy has only in-frame clones and leaves some out. V and J calls plus clone size are reproduced from that table; the DNA served to infer D and trimming. Altogether about 61,000 clones are present, approximately 83% being singletons, with the ten largest covering roughly 15%. The TCR comes from a human donor in a cohort sampled during active COVID-19. The material sequenced was peripheral blood. The gene calls are TRBV7-9 and TRBJ2-5; D not certain. CDR3 residues: CASSLTARSQYF. The CDR3 bases are TGTGCCAGCAGCTTAACAGCACGGTCCCAGTACTTC.